This record looks at one TCR beta chain sequence and its context. Its antigen is not known. The data originate from a study of T cells in localized non-small cell lung cancer. Whole-study findings and limits: Investigators sequenced only a single tumor region, leaving heterogeneity possible. Longer overall survival was seen with higher T cell density measured in blood. Appearance in adjacent lung was seen for a median 57 of the top 100 tumor clones. The highest T cell clonality was in uninvolved adjacent lung, above tumor.

With 4 bases clipped from V and 3 bases from J, the junction kept 5 bases outside the gene matches. This CDR3 is 16 amino acids long. Germline values: CDR1 SEHNR, CDR2 FQNEAQ (reference sequence). Clones were sequenced by immunoSEQ multiplex PCR, and TCRdb holds only the in-frame ones, with some missing. Counted here are approximately 31,000 clones, around 94% occurring once; the ten biggest clones make up around 0.66%. The source was peripheral blood, collected before any cancer treatment. This receptor was taken from a woman aged 40-69 years with stage I lung adenocarcinoma. The V and J genes are TRBV7-9 and TRBJ2-1, with 11 bases fitting TRBD2. The CDR3 bases are TGTGCCAGCAGCTCCTCGACTAGCGGGATCTACAATGAGCAGTTCTTC. It encodes CASSSSTSGIYNEQFF.